The 21 T cell receptor beta chains reported below all come from one sample, sequenced in a study of T cell responses to AZD1222 COVID-19 vaccine. Clones were sequenced by immunoSEQ multiplex PCR, and TCRdb holds only the in-frame ones, with some missing. The sample has approximately 150,000 clones; approximately 87% are singletons. The sample was peripheral blood, taken 28 days after the second AZD1222 dose. These receptors were collected from an adult who received the AZD1222 COVID-19 vaccine.

The rearrangement links TRBV2 to TRBJ1-6; D possibly corresponds to TRBD1 (6 bases). Per the germline V gene, CDR1 is SNHLY and CDR2 is FYNNEI. Trimming took off 8 bases at V and 7 bases at J, with 15 bases between the two ends. The CDR3 covers 14 residues. CDR3 nucleotides: TGTGCCAGCGGTCGGGACACCGAAAATTCACCCCTCCACTTT. Translating it yields CASGRDTENSPLHF. The full variable domain, rest sourced from reference TRBV2 and TRBJ1-6, is EPEVTQTPSHQVTQMGQEVILRCVPISNHLYFYWYRQILGQKVEFLVSFYNNEISEKSEIFDDQFSVERPDGSNFTLKIRSTKLEDSAMYFCASGRDTENSPLHFGNGTRLTVT.

The genes are TRBV2 and TRBJ1-2, with D perhaps TRBD1 (5 bases). The CDR3 spans 16 residues. The V gene lost 5 bases and the J gene lost 7 bases, with 23 bases spanning the gap. The germline CDR1 and CDR2 sequences are SNHLY and FYNNEI. As DNA, the CDR3 is TGTGCCAGCAGTCCGGGACCCAAGGCACCCAGTCCTGGCTACACCTTC. Translation gives CASSPGPKAPSPGYTF.

This chain uses TRBV3-1 (or the pseudogene TRBV3-2) with TRBJ2-7, with D maybe TRBD2 (5 bases). CDR3 length: 14 residues. Trimming stripped 1 base from V and 1 base from J, with 8 bases between. Germline assignment: CDR1 LGHDT and CDR2 YNNKEL (reference sequence). CDR3 residues: CASSQVGVSYEQYF. The CDR3, as DNA: TGTGCCAGCAGCCAAGTGGGAGTTTCCTACGAGCAGTACTTC.

The chain joins TRBV4-1 to TRBJ1-5; a weak D match, TRBD1 (5 bases). Germline V gene data show CDR1 as MGHRA and CDR2 as YSYEKL. This CDR3 has 15 residues. V gave up 0 bases and J gave up 7 bases, with 13 bases separating them. The CDR3 DNA follows: TGCGCCAGCAGCCAAGATCTCAGGGTGGGCCAGCCCCAGCATTTT. Translation: CASSQDLRVGQPQHF.

The chain uses TRBV5-4 and TRBJ1-1; D is unresolved. The ends were cut back, 4 bases at V and 1 base at J, with 8 bases in the middle. The germline gives CDR1 SGHNT, CDR2 YYREEE (reference sequence). This CDR3 comprises 13 residues. CDR3 loop: CASSPMQNTEAFF. In DNA, the CDR3 is TGTGCCAGCAGCCCCATGCAGAACACTGAAGCTTTCTTT.

The chain uses TRBV4-2 and TRBJ1-3; 7 positions match TRBD1. The germline V gene encodes CDR1 LGHNA and CDR2 YNFKEQ. V was pared by 4 bases and J by 8 bases, with 11 bases of the junction left unmatched. The CDR3 is 15 residues long. CDR3 DNA sequence: TGTGCCAGCAGCCCCTCCGGGACAGACGGATACACCATATATTTT. Amino acid sequence: CASSPSGTDGYTIYF.

The chain combines TRBV5-1 with TRBJ1-6; possible D gene TRBD1, 6 bases. This CDR3 has 17 amino acids. V was trimmed by 0 bases and J by 0 bases, leaving 10 bases between them. The V gene's germline CDR1 is SGHRS and CDR2 YFSETQ. The CDR3 DNA reads TGCGCCAGCAGCTTGGAGGGGGAGAGCTCCTATAATTCACCCCTCCACTTT. Translated, it gives CASSLEGESSYNSPLHF.

The chain is built from TRBV19 and TRBJ2-3; the match to TRBD2 covers 9 bases. V lost 4 bases to trimming and J lost 6 bases; unmatched junction nucleotides: 14. The CDR3 spans 17 residues. The germline V gene encodes CDR1 LNHDA and CDR2 SQIVND (reference sequence). Here the CDR3 reads CASSTLAGPIDGDTQYF. The CDR3, as DNA: TGTGCCAGTAGTACCCTAGCGGGGCCAATCGACGGGGATACGCAGTATTTT.

The genes are TRBV6-5 and TRBJ2-1, with D unclear. Germline V gene data show CDR1 as MNHEY and CDR2 as SVGAGI. The CDR3 contains 14 residues. V lost 6 bases and J 1 base, leaving 10 bases between the germline ends. CDR3: CASSSLISYNEQFF. DNA for the CDR3: TGTGCCAGCAGCTCACTGATATCCTACAATGAGCAGTTCTTC.

This rearrangement joins TRBV6-5 to TRBJ1-6; 8 bases agree with TRBD1. Unmatched junction bases numbered 2, after V lost 8 bases and J lost 5 bases. The germline V gene encodes CDR1 MNHEY and CDR2 SVGAGI. The CDR3 spans 13 residues. This CDR3 is CASRTGNNSPLHF. The CDR3 DNA follows: TGTGCCAGCCGGACAGGGAATAATTCACCCCTCCACTTT.

As concerns this clone: At one end, the junction sequence differs from germline, possibly due to a read error. This chain connects TRBV11-2 to TRBJ2-7; D perhaps matches TRBD1 (6 bases). Per germline, CDR1 SGHAT and CDR2 FQNNGV. This CDR3 comprises 11 residues. Written as DNA, the CDR3 is TGTGCCAGCAGCACGACCGGACAGAGACACTTC. It is translated as CASSTTGQRHF.

This chain links TRBV3-1 (or the pseudogene TRBV3-2) with TRBJ1-5; D gene unclear. The CDR3 covers 15 residues. V was clipped by 3 bases and J by 3 bases, with 12 bases between them. CDR1 LGHDT and CDR2 YNNKEL come from the germline V gene (reference sequence). CDR3 nucleotide sequence: TGTGCCAGCAGCCAGGAAATCAGCCACAATCAGCCCCAGCATTTT. Its protein is CASSQEISHNQPQHF.

This chain uses TRBV4-1 with TRBJ2-7, with D hard to call. With 4 bases removed from V and 0 bases from J, the gap between germline ends came to 4 bases. The CDR3 runs 12 residues. Germline CDR1 reads MGHRA; CDR2 reads YSYEKL. The CDR3 DNA reads TGCGCCAGCAGCCGAGACTCCTACGAGCAGTACTTC. Translation: CASSRDSYEQYF.

The chain employs TRBV2 and TRBJ1-5; a weak D match, TRBD1 (6 bases). The CDR3 covers 13 residues. V was clipped by 2 bases and J by 7 bases, with 9 bases between them. In germline, CDR1 is SNHLY, CDR2 FYNNEI. CDR3 protein: CASSEWGGQPQHF. In DNA form, the CDR3 reads TGTGCCAGCAGTGAATGGGGGGGCCAGCCCCAGCATTTT.

The chain combines TRBV4-3 with TRBJ1-2; weak D call: TRBD1 (5 bases). Trimming took off 3 bases at V and 2 bases at J, with 13 bases between the two ends. This CDR3 spans 15 amino acids. CDR1 LGHNA and CDR2 YSLEER come from the germline V gene. CDR3 bases: TGCGCCAGCAGCCACCCTGGGGCAGGGAACTATGGCTACACCTTC. Amino acids: CASSHPGAGNYGYTF.

This clone was counted a few times. The chain employs TRBV7-2 and TRBJ1-1; D unclear. This CDR3 comprises 13 residues. The V end was cut by 3 bases, the J end by 3 bases, with 8 bases between. The V gene's germline CDR1 is SGHTA and CDR2 FQGNSA. In nucleotides, the CDR3 is TGTGCCAGCAGCTTTAAGGGTGACACTGAAGCTTTCTTT. Amino acid sequence: CASSFKGDTEAFF.

V gene TRBV21-1 combines with J gene TRBJ2-4; the table's TRBD1 call for D was not verified on the DNA. TRBV21-1 is noted as a pseudogene. The CDR3 extends over 17 amino acids. CDR3 loop: CASSKDPGPSSKNIQYF. The CDR3 coding sequence is TGTGCCAGCAGCAAAGATCCAGGGCCCTCCTCCAAAAACATTCAGTACTTC.

This chain connects TRBV19 to TRBJ2-2; 9 bases agree with TRBD1. The CDR3 extends over 14 amino acids. J was trimmed by 7 bases and V by 10 bases; bases with no gene match: 10. CDR1 and CDR2 (germline): LNHDA, SQIVND (reference sequence). The CDR3, as DNA: TGTGCCACCGATTCTACAGGGGGCGTCGGGGAGCTGTTTTTT. Amino acid sequence: CATDSTGGVGELFF.

V is TRBV3-1 (or the pseudogene TRBV3-2) and J is TRBJ1-3, with D uncertain. V was trimmed by 1 base and J by 4 bases, leaving 11 bases between them. Looked up from germline, CDR1 is LGHDT and CDR2 is YNNKEL (reference sequence). The CDR3 runs 15 residues. The chain's CDR3 is CASSQALGIGNTIYF. In DNA, the CDR3 is TGTGCCAGCAGCCAAGCCCTGGGGATCGGAAACACCATATATTTT.

This clone was seen a few times. The V gene is TRBV10-3, the J gene TRBJ1-2; D possibly corresponds to TRBD1 (5 bases). CDR1 is ENHRY, CDR2 SYGVKD, per germline. CDR3 length: 14 amino acids. Deletions cut 0 bases from V and 4 bases from J, with 9 bases between. The CDR3 DNA follows: TGTGCCATCAGTGAGTCGGGGGATGCCTATGGCTACACCTTC. Protein: CAISESGDAYGYTF.

This chain links TRBV12-3 or TRBV12-4 with TRBJ1-2; D call uncertain. This CDR3 is 13 amino acids long. V dropped 8 bases and J dropped 5 bases, with 15 bases sitting between them. CDR3 DNA: TGTGCCAGCTCGGTGAGGGAAAGTTATGGCTACACCTTC. The encoded protein is CASSVRESYGYTF.